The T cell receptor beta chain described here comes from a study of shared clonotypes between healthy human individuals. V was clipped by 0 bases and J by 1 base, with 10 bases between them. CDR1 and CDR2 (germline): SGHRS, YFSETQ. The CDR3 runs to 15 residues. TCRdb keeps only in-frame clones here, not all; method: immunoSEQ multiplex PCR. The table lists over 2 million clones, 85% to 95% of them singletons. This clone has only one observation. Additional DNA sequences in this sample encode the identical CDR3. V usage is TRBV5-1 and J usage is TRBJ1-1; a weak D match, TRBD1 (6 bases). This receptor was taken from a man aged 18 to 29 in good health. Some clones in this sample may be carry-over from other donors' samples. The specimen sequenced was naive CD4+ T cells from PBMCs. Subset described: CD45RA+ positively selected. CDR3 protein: CASSLGPQGNTEAFF. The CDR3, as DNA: TGCGCCAGCAGCTTGGGGCCACAGGGGAACACTGAAGCTTTCTTT.